One TCR beta chain is described in this entry. Its antigen is unknown. No quality values exist for individual bases; no much larger clone is one base distant. The sequencer listed for this sample is Illumina MiSeq. TCR beta libraries were prepared by quantitative 5'-RACE with molecular barcodes. Turning to the authors' computational methods: A new computational method based on a probabilistic model of VDJ rearrangement was used to identify disease-linked TCR variants. TCRdb trimmed the raw reads at Q25, called clones with MiXCR and kept productive beta chains. Each record represents a unique CDR3 protein, reported with the most common genes and DNA among its rows. What appears here as the V and J calls and clone size reflects TCRdb's work, not the paper's. The sample table contains more than 20,000 distinct CDR3 sequences; only one count was recorded for 10% to 15% of them. The ten largest clones capture about 35% of the sample.

This entry belongs to a study of CD8 T cells in ankylosing spondylitis (dated 2017 in TCRdb). Background for the entire study: T cell receptor beta repertoires were profiled in healthy donors and ankylosing spondylitis patients so that disease-linked TCR variants could be found. The full study cohort comprised 25 or so ankylosing spondylitis patients and roughly 100 healthy donors. Samples of peripheral blood were taken, and for ankylosing spondylitis patients, synovial fluid was collected as well. Paper-wide results and their limitations: According to the report, matched synovial fluid samples from ankylosing spondylitis patients were significantly enriched for the disease-linked clones. Some motif variants were previously reported in synovial fluid and blood of reactive arthritis patients, suggesting common disease-initiation mechanisms. A TCR beta motif of fewer than 10 highly homologous amino acid variants appeared characteristic of blood from ankylosing spondylitis patients. The disease-linked clones had a CD8+ phenotype and were found at relatively low frequencies in peripheral blood.

There are 16 amino acids in the CDR3, from cysteine to phenylalanine inclusive. Only the CDR3 part of the read is kept: 48 bases, read in frame from the first base. CDR1 and CDR2 were assigned from the germline V gene as MNHNS and SASEGT. Trimming removed 2 bases from V and 5 bases from J; the gene matches leave 9 bases unexplained. Sequencing input: blood. The V gene is TRBV6-1 and the J gene is TRBJ1-1; 9 of the junction bases match TRBD1. This clonotype was sampled from a male donor with ankylosing spondylitis or in good health (not recorded which). CDR3 loop: CASSESYRGPRTEAFF. The DNA is TGTGCCAGCAGTGAATCCTACAGGGGGCCACGGACTGAAGCTTTCTTT.